One sample yielded the 11 T cell receptor beta chains listed below, sequenced in a study of post-analysis software for immune sequencing data. The library was made from cDNA and included unique molecular identifiers. TCRdb processed the PCR reads anew with MiXCR; each CDR3 protein has one entry. This table has around 400,000 distinct CDR3 sequences, about 40% appearing once. Whole-study results and caveats: Four to six TRBV segments, including TRBV5-6, TRBV5-1 and TRBV20-1, were more frequent in patients than controls.

These receptors have no known antigen. Sequencing used blood. These receptors all come from a girl aged 2 to 10 with multiple sclerosis.

This clonotype appeared a few times. The rearrangement joins TRBV29-1 to TRBJ2-1; D possibly corresponds to TRBD2 (6 bases). V shed 7 bases and J shed 4 bases, with 11 bases lying between them. The germline gives CDR1 SQVTM, CDR2 ANQGSEA. There are 12 residues in the CDR3. CDR3 bases: TGCAGCGGGGGACTGTTATACAATGAGCAGTTCTTC. This codes for CSGGLLYNEQFF.

The rearrangement links TRBV5-1 to TRBJ2-3; 8 bases align to TRBD1. The CDR3 extends over 15 amino acids. Germline V gene sequence: CDR1 SGHRS, CDR2 YFSETQ. Losses at the gene ends were 2 bases for V and 0 bases for J; bases not matched to a gene: 2. The CDR3 loop is CASSFRGRSTDTQYF. The CDR3 region has the DNA TGCGCCAGCAGCTTCAGGGGGCGAAGCACAGATACGCAGTATTTT.

At least ten counts were recorded for this clonotype. This chain links TRBV20-1 with TRBJ2-7; 8 bases are a match to TRBD2. Germline-derived CDR1 and CDR2 are DFQATT and SNEGSKA (reference sequence). The length of the CDR3 is 13 residues. CDR3 nucleotide sequence: TGCAGCGCCTCGGGAGGGGGATCCTACGAGCAGTACTTC. It is translated as CSASGGGSYEQYF.

The V and J genes are TRBV12-3 or TRBV12-4 and TRBJ2-7; TRBD2 aligns across 7 bases. The V segment lost 5 bases and the J segment 2 bases; nucleotides outside the gene matches: 9. The CDR3 runs 15 residues. Here the CDR3 reads CASSLGAGVAYEQYF. The CDR3 DNA reads as TGTGCCAGCAGTCTAGGGGCGGGGGTAGCCTACGAGCAGTACTTC.

The sample holds a few counts of this clonotype. The V gene is TRBV28, the J gene TRBJ1-5, with unresolved D. This CDR3 contains 12 residues. Germline lookup yields CDR1 MDHEN and CDR2 SYDVKM. V was pared by 6 bases and J by 3 bases, with 6 bases between. DNA of the CDR3: TGTGCCAGCAGGGTGGTCAATCAGCCCCAGCATTTT. Translating it yields CASRVVNQPQHF.

This chain links TRBV7-2 with TRBJ2-3; D call uncertain. Trimming cost V 1 base and J 3 bases, with 11 bases left between them. This CDR3 has 15 amino acids. Germline CDR1 reads SGHTA; CDR2 reads FQGNSA. CDR3 DNA sequence: TGTGCCAGCAGCTTAGTGACCTACGTAACAGATACGCAGTATTTT. Encoded protein: CASSLVTYVTDTQYF.

This chain links TRBV6-2 or TRBV6-3 with TRBJ2-7; 11 bases are a match to TRBD2. After removal of 6 bases from V and 1 base from J, the junction contained 5 bases not matched to a gene. CDR1 MNHEY and CDR2 SVGEGT come from the germline V gene. This CDR3 comprises 15 residues. The CDR3 is CASRGLAERSYEQYF. The CDR3 bases are TGTGCCAGCAGGGGACTAGCGGAGAGATCCTACGAGCAGTACTTC.

The rearrangement links TRBV25-1 to TRBJ1-2; D ambiguous. V dropped 2 bases and J dropped 10 bases, with 11 bases sitting between them. Germline V gene sequence: CDR1 MGHDK, CDR2 SYGVNS. This CDR3 is built from 12 residues. The CDR3 nucleotides read TGTGCCAGCAGTGAAAAGGAGGGAGACTACACCTTC. It specifies CASSEKEGDYTF.

This clonotype was seen a few times. The J gene is TRBJ2-4, the V gene TRBV13; D is uncertain. This CDR3 comprises 14 residues. Germline loops: CDR1 PRHDT, CDR2 FYEKMQ (reference sequence). Between the trimmed V and J ends, which lost 3 bases and 0 bases, there was a span of 6 bases. The CDR3 nucleotides read TGTGCCAGCAGCTTTTCGGGAGCCAAAAACATTCAGTACTTC. It specifies CASSFSGAKNIQYF.

The sample holds a few counts of this clonotype. The chain is built from TRBV5-5 and TRBJ2-4, with D maybe TRBD1 (6 bases). The germline V gene encodes CDR1 SGHKS and CDR2 YYEKEE (reference sequence). V was trimmed by 4 bases and J by 6 bases, leaving 14 bases between them. This CDR3 is 14 amino acids long. This CDR3 reads CASSPLDRRNIQYF. CDR3 bases: TGTGCCAGCAGCCCCCTCGACAGGCGAAACATTCAGTACTTC.

This clonotype was seen ten or more times. The chain carries TRBV27 and TRBJ2-7; D tentatively reads TRBD1 or TRBD2 (5 bases each). The CDR3 is 14 residues long. CDR1 and CDR2 (germline): MNHEY, SMNVEV (reference sequence). V shed 4 bases and J shed 3 bases, with 13 bases lying between them. Here the CDR3 reads CASSWGPINYEQYF. For the CDR3, the DNA is TGTGCCAGCAGTTGGGGACCTATAAACTACGAGCAGTACTTC.